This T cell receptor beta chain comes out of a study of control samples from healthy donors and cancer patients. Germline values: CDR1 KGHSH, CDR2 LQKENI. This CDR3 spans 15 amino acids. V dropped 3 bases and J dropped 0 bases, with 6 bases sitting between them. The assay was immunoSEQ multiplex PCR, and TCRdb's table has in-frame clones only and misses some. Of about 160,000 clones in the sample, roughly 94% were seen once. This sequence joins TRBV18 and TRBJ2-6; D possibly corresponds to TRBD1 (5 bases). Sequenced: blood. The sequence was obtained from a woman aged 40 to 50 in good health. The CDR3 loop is CASSPDSSGANVLTF. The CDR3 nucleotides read TGTGCCAGCTCACCTGACAGCTCTGGGGCCAACGTCCTGACTTTC. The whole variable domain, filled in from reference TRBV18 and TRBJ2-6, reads NAGVMQNPRHLVRRRGQEARLRCSPMKGHSHVYWYRQLPEEGLKFMVYLQKENIIDESGMPKERFSAEFPKEGPSILRIQQVVRGDSAAYFCASSPDSSGANVLTFGAGSRLTVL.